The 30 T cell receptor beta chains below come from one sample, sequenced in a study of OX40 agonist ivuxolimab in advanced cancers. Repertoires were generated with immunoSEQ multiplex PCR, while TCRdb's copy carries only in-frame clones and drops some. The data contain fewer than 50,000 clones, roughly 90% of them seen just once; the ten biggest clones take up less than 0.7%. Source: CD4+ or CD8+ T cells sorted from blood, taken in a trial of the OX40 agonist ivuxolimab. The receptor set was obtained from an adult with an advanced solid tumor such as melanoma, head and neck, liver or kidney cancer.

A note on this clone: At one end the junction does not follow the germline gene, possibly because of a read error. The chain is built from TRBV5-6 and TRBJ2-1; D possibly corresponds to TRBD1 (6 bases). The CDR3 sequence is 14 residues long. Germline CDR1 reads SGHDT; CDR2 reads YYEEEE. As DNA, the CDR3 is TGTGCCAGCACCCGTGGGGGCCCCTATAATGAGCAGTTCTTC. Residues: CASTRGGPYNEQFF.

V is TRBV6-1 and J is TRBJ1-5; 7 nucleotides align to TRBD1. V gave up 6 bases and J gave up 3 bases; unmatched junction bases: 8. In germline, CDR1 is MNHNS, CDR2 SASEGT. This CDR3 is 15 amino acids long. CDR3 sequence (DNA): TGTGCCAGCAGGGGGGCAGGGGGAACCAATCAGCCCCAGCATTTT. Translating gives CASRGAGGTNQPQHF.

The V call is TRBV7-2, the J call TRBJ2-3; D perhaps matches TRBD1 (5 bases). From germline, CDR1 is SGHTA and CDR2 FQGNSA. V lost 11 bases and J 0 bases, leaving 6 bases between the germline ends. This CDR3 has 11 amino acids. The CDR3 bases are TGTGCCGGGGCTAGCACAGATACGCAGTATTTT. This encodes CAGASTDTQYF.

The chain joins TRBV7-2 to TRBJ2-2; D is undetermined. The CDR3 is made up of 17 amino acids. Trimming cost V 4 bases and J 0 bases, with 15 bases left between them. Germline V CDR1 and CDR2: SGHTA, FQGNSA. The chain's CDR3 is CASSSAIATPNTGELFF. The CDR3 DNA follows: TGTGCCAGCAGCTCCGCAATCGCGACTCCGAACACCGGGGAGCTGTTTTTT.

The rearrangement uses TRBV14 and TRBJ1-3; D remains ambiguous. The CDR3 spans 14 residues. Trimming shortened V by 1 base and J by 4 bases, and 8 bases separated the two germline ends. CDR1 and CDR2 (germline): SGHDN, FVKESK. The CDR3 sequence: CASSQGGAGNTIYF. The CDR3 nucleotides are TGTGCCAGCAGCCAAGGGGGTGCGGGAAACACCATATATTTT.

The chain has TRBV7-9 and TRBJ2-3; D remains ambiguous. This CDR3 comprises 14 residues. V lost 0 bases, J lost 2 bases, and 6 bases lay in between. CDR1 and CDR2 (germline): SEHNR, FQNEAQ (reference sequence). DNA for the CDR3: TGTGCCAGCAGCTTAGCCGCTTACACAGATACGCAGTATTTT. This translates into CASSLAAYTDTQYF.

The CDR3 DNA reads TGTGCCAGCAGCTTAGGAGGGACTAATGAAAAACTGTTTTTT. This sequence encodes CASSLGGTNEKLFF. This chain uses TRBV11-2 with TRBJ1-4; D call uncertain. V lost 1 base, J lost 2 bases, and 5 bases lay in between. CDR1 SGHAT and CDR2 FQNNGV come from the germline V gene. The CDR3 sequence is 14 residues long.

This clone has just a few counts. The chain links TRBV5-5 to TRBJ1-2; D call uncertain. Trimming took 4 bases from V and 7 from J, leaving 11 bases between them. The CDR3 loop spans 12 amino acids. The germline V gene has CDR1 SGHKS and CDR2 YYEKEE (reference sequence). The CDR3 DNA follows: TGTGCCAGCAGCCGGGAGAATCGTGGCTACACCTTC. Protein: CASSRENRGYTF.

The chain couples TRBV6-1 to TRBJ1-5; D uncertain. The germline V and J ends were trimmed by 6 bases and 8 bases, with 11 bases remaining between them. The germline gives CDR1 MNHNS, CDR2 SASEGT. This CDR3 spans 12 amino acids. Written as DNA, the CDR3 is TGTGCCAGCAGCCCAACTTATGAGCCCCAGCATTTT. Protein product: CASSPTYEPQHF.

This rearrangement joins TRBV5-1 to TRBJ1-2, with a tentative D call TRBD1 (5 bases). The CDR3 totals 15 residues. Germline V gives CDR1 SGHRS, CDR2 YFSETQ. V lost 0 bases and J lost 2, with 11 bases in between. In nucleotides, the CDR3 is TGCGCCAGCAGCTTGGCGGGGGACCTCAACTATGGCTACACCTTC. Translating gives CASSLAGDLNYGYTF.

The chain links TRBV5-1 to TRBJ1-3, with no clear D. Germline assignment: CDR1 SGHRS and CDR2 YFSETQ. This CDR3 contains 15 residues. Deletions cut 2 bases from V and 3 bases from J, with 12 bases between. CDR3 bases: TGCGCCAGCAGCTTACCGGGTGATGTTGGAAACACCATATATTTT. It codes for CASSLPGDVGNTIYF.

V is TRBV6-5 and J is TRBJ2-3; D gene ambiguous. This CDR3 contains 13 residues. V lost 8 bases and J 2 bases, leaving 11 bases between the germline ends. Germline V gene sequence: CDR1 MNHEY, CDR2 SVGAGI. CDR3 sequence: CASALAVTDTQYF. CDR3 bases: TGTGCCAGCGCGCTGGCGGTCACAGATACGCAGTATTTT.

The genes are TRBV9 and TRBJ2-3; D is possibly TRBD2 (5 bases). Looked up from germline, CDR1 is SGDLS and CDR2 is YYNGEE. The ends were cut back, 0 bases at V and 2 bases at J, with 10 bases in the middle. The length of the CDR3 is 15 residues. The CDR3 sequence: CASSVATRVTDTQYF. DNA of the CDR3: TGTGCCAGCAGCGTAGCTACGAGGGTCACAGATACGCAGTATTTT.

The gene calls are TRBV6-1 and TRBJ1-2; D may be TRBD1 (6 bases). This CDR3 has 15 amino acids. The germline V gene encodes CDR1 MNHNS and CDR2 SASEGT. Trimming cost V 6 bases and J 3 bases, with 17 bases left between them. In DNA form, the CDR3 reads TGTGCCAGCAGACGAAGACAGGCGGTCGACTATGGCTACACCTTC. This translates into CASRRRQAVDYGYTF.

The rearrangement joins TRBV6-1 to TRBJ2-7; TRBD1 matches 7 bases. Trimming removed 6 bases from V and 2 bases from J; junction bases left unmatched: 7. CDR1 is MNHNS, CDR2 SASEGT, per germline. The CDR3 contains 14 residues. The CDR3 DNA reads TGTGCCAGCAGGGTCGACAGGGATACCTACGAGCAGTACTTC. Encoded protein: CASRVDRDTYEQYF.

The gene calls are TRBV19 and TRBJ1-1; D is undetermined. Germline CDR1 reads LNHDA; CDR2 reads SQIVND (reference sequence). The CDR3 consists of 16 residues. Trimming took 3 bases from V and 1 from J, leaving 15 bases between them. The DNA of the CDR3 is TGTGCCAGTAGTATTTGGCGGGGAGGCCCGAACACTGAAGCTTTCTTT. Translated: CASSIWRGGPNTEAFF.

The V gene is TRBV5-5, the J gene TRBJ2-7; D gene uncertain. Germline V gene data show CDR1 as SGHKS and CDR2 as YYEKEE (reference sequence). The CDR3 totals 14 residues. Trimming left V 1 base short and J 0 bases short, with 8 bases between. DNA for the CDR3: TGTGCCAGCAGCTTGTCTAGGAACTCCTACGAGCAGTACTTC. Translating it yields CASSLSRNSYEQYF. Full variable domain (rest looked up from reference TRBV5-5 and TRBJ2-7): DAGVTQSPTHLIKTRGQQVTLRCSPISGHKSVSWYQQVLGQGPQFIFQYYEKEERGRGNFPDRFSARQFPNYSSELNVNALLLGDSALYLCASSLSRNSYEQYFGPGTRLTVT.

The V and J genes are TRBV21-1 and TRBJ1-1. TRBV21-1 is annotated as a pseudogene. The CDR3 is 15 amino acids. The CDR3 sequence: CASRQALLIRTEAFF. Written as DNA, the CDR3 is TGTGCCAGCAGGCAAGCCTTGCTAATTCGCACTGAAGCTTTCTTT.

The gene calls are TRBV11-2 and TRBJ2-2; D might be TRBD1 or TRBD2, each matching 5 bases. V was trimmed by 5 bases and J by 5 bases, leaving 12 bases between them. This CDR3 spans 14 amino acids. In germline, CDR1 is SGHAT, CDR2 FQNNGV. CDR3 sequence reads: CASSLRWGTGELFF. Here the CDR3 DNA reads TGTGCCAGCAGCCTCCGTTGGGGGACCGGGGAGCTGTTTTTT.

The chain employs TRBV5-5 and TRBJ2-1; possibly TRBD2 for D (6 bases). The V gene lost 7 bases and the J gene lost 4 bases, with 15 bases spanning the gap. The V gene's germline CDR1 is SGHKS and CDR2 YYEKEE (reference sequence). This CDR3 contains 14 residues. CDR3 bases: TGTGCCAGCTCCCGAGCTAGCGTATACAATGAGCAGTTCTTC. Its protein is CASSRASVYNEQFF.

J is TRBJ1-1 and V is TRBV7-2; 7 nucleotides line up with TRBD1. V lost 5 bases and J lost 5; bases outside the gene matches: 8. Germline V gene lookup returns CDR1 SGHTA and CDR2 FQGNSA. The CDR3 is 14 residues long. Here the CDR3 reads CASSPRQGGTEAFF. The CDR3 DNA reads TGTGCCAGCAGCCCCCGACAGGGAGGTACTGAAGCTTTCTTT. Combining the CDR3 with reference TRBV7-2 and TRBJ1-1 gives the whole variable domain GAGVSQSPSNKVTEKGKDVELRCDPISGHTALYWYRQSLGQGLEFLIYFQGNSAPDKSGLPSDRFSAERTGGSVSTLTIQRTQQEDSAVYLCASSPRQGGTEAFFGQGTRLTVV.

V gene TRBV19 combines with J gene TRBJ2-2, with TRBD2 matching over 7 bases. The germline V gene has CDR1 LNHDA and CDR2 SQIVND (reference sequence). The CDR3 has 18 amino acids. The trim removed 0 bases at V and 5 bases at J, leaving 12 bases unmatched. The CDR3 sequence is CASSIDPLGRGSTGELFF. The CDR3 DNA reads TGTGCCAGTAGTATAGATCCGTTAGGGCGGGGGAGTACCGGGGAGCTGTTTTTT.

The V gene is TRBV25-1, the J gene TRBJ2-3; D perhaps matches TRBD2 (6 bases). The V gene's germline CDR1 is MGHDK and CDR2 SYGVNS. V was clipped by 4 bases and J by 5 bases, with 16 bases between them. This CDR3 is built from 15 residues. CDR3 sequence: CASSGGYAGRDTQYF. Written as DNA, the CDR3 is TGTGCCAGCAGTGGGGGGTATGCGGGAAGAGATACGCAGTATTTT. Supplemented by reference TRBV25-1 and TRBJ2-3, the full variable domain reads EADIYQTPRYLVIGTGKKITLECSQTMGHDKMYWYQQDPGMELHLIHYSYGVNSTEKGDLSSESTVSRIRTEHFPLTLESARPSHTSQYLCASSGGYAGRDTQYFGPGTRLTVL.

A few counts support this clone. The chain is built from TRBV30 and TRBJ2-1; 9 nucleotides align to TRBD2. Germline assignment: CDR1 GTSNPN and CDR2 SVGIG (reference sequence). There are 16 residues in the CDR3. The V gene end was trimmed by 2 bases and the J gene end by 9 bases; junction bases not matched to a gene: 14. The CDR3 coding sequence is TGTGCCTGGAGTCCCACGGGGCGGGGGGGCCATCTTGAGCAGTTCTTC. Protein product: CAWSPTGRGGHLEQFF.

This chain uses TRBV9 with TRBJ1-2, with D tentatively TRBD1 (6 bases). Germline assignment: CDR1 SGDLS and CDR2 YYNGEE. The CDR3 runs 14 residues. Trimming left V 4 bases short and J 3 bases short, with 13 bases between. In nucleotides, the CDR3 is TGTGCCAGCAGCTCCCAGAGGGGGTACTATGGCTACACCTTC. Translation: CASSSQRGYYGYTF.

This chain links TRBV5-1 with TRBJ2-1; D not resolved. The CDR3 is 13 amino acids. Per germline, CDR1 SGHRS and CDR2 YFSETQ. The V end lost 0 bases, the J end lost 5 bases, and 6 bases lay between the germline ends. CDR3: CASSLEVNNEQFF. CDR3 DNA: TGCGCCAGCAGCTTGGAAGTTAACAATGAGCAGTTCTTC.

This clone came up once. The chain combines TRBV7-2 with TRBJ1-4; D gene unclear. The germline V and J ends were trimmed by 1 base and 0 bases, with 3 bases remaining between them. The CDR3 is made up of 14 amino acids. The V gene's germline CDR1 is SGHTA and CDR2 FQGNSA. The CDR3 loop is CASSLGATNEKLFF. As DNA, the CDR3 is TGTGCCAGCAGCTTAGGGGCAACTAATGAAAAACTGTTTTTT.

This chain joins TRBV7-2 and TRBJ1-2; TRBD1 is a possible D gene (5 bases). Germline CDR1 reads SGHTA; CDR2 reads FQGNSA. The CDR3 is made up of 13 amino acids. V shed 1 base and J shed 2 bases, with 5 bases lying between them. CDR3 in amino acids: CASSLGQNYGYTF. CDR3 coding DNA: TGTGCCAGCAGCTTAGGACAGAACTATGGCTACACCTTC.

In its sample, this clone was seen once. The chain employs TRBV9 and TRBJ2-1; unclear D gene. Trimming pared 0 bases from V and 1 base from J, leaving 8 bases between. This CDR3 spans 15 amino acids. Germline lookup yields CDR1 SGDLS and CDR2 YYNGEE. The CDR3 DNA is TGTGCCAGCAGCGTAGGGGGATTTTCCTACAATGAGCAGTTCTTC. It is translated as CASSVGGFSYNEQFF.

The chain joins TRBV13 to TRBJ2-5; 9 bases align to TRBD2. Germline V gene lookup returns CDR1 PRHDT and CDR2 FYEKMQ (reference sequence). V lost 8 bases to trimming and J lost 2 bases; unmatched junction nucleotides: 6. The CDR3 is 14 residues long. CDR3 amino acids: CASCAAGGQETQYF. DNA of the CDR3: TGTGCCAGCTGTGCGGCGGGGGGGCAAGAGACCCAGTACTTC.